Below are 16 T cell receptor beta chains sequenced from a single sample in a study of siplizumab effects on memory and regulatory T cells (dated by TCRdb to between 2018 and 2021). Library preparation was by the immunoSEQ multiplex PCR assay. Sourced from immuneACCESS, this table was stored by TCRdb with only in-frame sequences that have V and J called. A share of the clones is absent; for the studies checked, an unresolved V gene accounts for under half, and the remainder has no known explanation. Across this sample there are more than 85,000 clones, with about 92% seen only once. The biggest ten clones account for approximately 0.66% of the sample. Sequenced: Tregs sorted from blood. These receptors originate from a human donor in good health.

This clone was recorded only once. A read error may account for a junction end that differs from germline. The V and J genes are TRBV27 and TRBJ1-2; the D gene is possibly TRBD1 (5 bases). The germline CDR1 and CDR2 sequences are MNHEY and SMNVEV (reference sequence). This CDR3 is 13 amino acids long. CDR3 sequence: CASSRQGHYGCTF. In DNA form, the CDR3 reads TGTGCCAGCAGTAGGCAGGGCCACTATGGCTGCACCTTC.

The chain uses TRBV15 and TRBJ1-6; D is undetermined. V was trimmed by 0 bases and J by 10 bases, leaving 7 bases between them. The CDR3 contains 13 residues. Per germline, CDR1 LNHNV and CDR2 YYDKDF (reference sequence). The CDR3 loop is CATSRDPGSPLHF. CDR3 sequence (DNA): TGTGCCACCAGCAGAGATCCAGGATCACCCCTCCACTTT.

As for this clone: One end of the junction varies from germline; a read error may be responsible. This chain's CDR3 is CSARGETQYF. The CDR3 nucleotides read TGCAGTGCCAGAGGGGAGACCCAGTACTTC. The chain links TRBV20-1 to TRBJ2-5, with D possibly TRBD2 on 5 matching bases. The length of the CDR3 is 10 residues. Germline loops: CDR1 DFQATT, CDR2 SNEGSKA (reference sequence).

The chain is built from TRBV10-1 and TRBJ2-3, with D maybe TRBD1 (6 bases). Germline V CDR1 and CDR2: WNHNN, SYGVQD (reference sequence). Trimming pared 2 bases from V and 3 bases from J, leaving 9 bases between. There are 14 residues in the CDR3. DNA for the CDR3: TGCGCCAGCAGTGAGACAGGGATTACAGATACGCAGTATTTT. It specifies CASSETGITDTQYF.

The chain combines TRBV5-1 with TRBJ2-5; 8 bases match TRBD2. The CDR3 totals 15 residues. Germline V gene sequence: CDR1 SGHRS, CDR2 YFSETQ. V lost 3 bases, J lost 5 bases, and 9 bases stayed unmatched. The CDR3 sequence: CASSWGSGRIETQYF. The CDR3 DNA follows: TGCGCCAGCAGCTGGGGAAGCGGGAGAATCGAGACCCAGTACTTC.

The chain links TRBV4-1 to TRBJ2-7; weak D call: TRBD1 (5 bases). CDR1 is MGHRA and CDR2 is YSYEKL in the germline V gene. With 3 bases removed from V and 3 bases from J, the gap between germline ends came to 15 bases. CDR3 length: 15 residues. CDR3 loop: CASSQTQDNYYEQYF. CDR3 nucleotide sequence: TGCGCCAGCAGCCAGACCCAGGACAACTACTACGAGCAGTACTTC.

The V gene is TRBV9, the J gene TRBJ2-3; 14 bases are a match to TRBD2. Germline loops: CDR1 SGDLS, CDR2 YYNGEE. This CDR3 is 17 amino acids long. V shed 4 bases and J 2 bases; nucleotides not matched to a gene: 6. CDR3 nucleotide sequence: TGTGCCAGCAGCCCCGGACTAGCGGGAGGTATCACAGATACGCAGTATTTT. This codes for CASSPGLAGGITDTQYF.

The V call is TRBV27, the J call TRBJ2-5; tentative D call: TRBD1 (5 bases). Germline V gene data show CDR1 as MNHEY and CDR2 as SMNVEV (reference sequence). The germline V and J ends were trimmed by 1 base and 5 bases, with 14 bases remaining between them. The CDR3 extends over 15 amino acids. As DNA, the CDR3 is TGTGCCAGCAGTTTATACCAGGGCACAAGGGAGACCCAGTACTTC. Its translation is CASSLYQGTRETQYF.

The J gene is TRBJ2-1, the V gene TRBV7-8; 9 nucleotides agree with TRBD2. CDR1 is SGHVS and CDR2 is FQNEAQ in the germline V gene. The length of the CDR3 is 15 residues. J lost 9 bases, V lost 2 bases, and 8 bases had no gene match. Written as DNA, the CDR3 is TGTGCCAGCAGCTTATCTGGCGGGAGGGCCCTTGAGCAGTTCTTC. Its translation: CASSLSGGRALEQFF.

This clone came up once. V and J are TRBV5-1 and TRBJ1-6; 7 bases agree with TRBD1. V lost 2 bases, J lost 7 bases, and 6 bases stayed unmatched. The CDR3 covers 15 residues. Germline V gene lookup returns CDR1 SGHRS and CDR2 YFSETQ. The CDR3: CASSLQGTENSPLHF. In nucleotides, the CDR3 is TGCGCCAGCAGCTTACAGGGGACCGAGAATTCACCCCTCCACTTT.

This clone showed up just once. J is TRBJ2-7 and V is TRBV5-1, with unresolved D. This CDR3 is 16 amino acids long. CDR1 SGHRS and CDR2 YFSETQ come from the germline V gene. V was clipped by 0 bases and J by 0 bases, with 13 bases between them. The CDR3 loop reads CASSLVLGRSSYEQYF. As DNA, the CDR3 is TGCGCCAGCAGCTTGGTTCTTGGACGCAGCTCCTACGAGCAGTACTTC.

The genes are TRBV9 and TRBJ2-2; possible D gene TRBD2, 5 bases. V lost 5 bases and J 1 base, leaving 12 bases between the germline ends. The germline CDR1 and CDR2 sequences are SGDLS and YYNGEE. CDR3 length: 15 amino acids. The CDR3 spells CASRRAAMNTGELFF. The CDR3, as DNA: TGTGCCAGCAGACGAGCGGCGATGAACACCGGGGAGCTGTTTTTT.

CDR3 sequence reads: CASSNRDSLNTEAFF. CDR3 DNA: TGTGCCAGCAGCAACCGGGACAGCCTGAACACTGAAGCTTTCTTT. The V call is TRBV7-8, the J call TRBJ1-1; 7 bases are a match to TRBD1. Germline V gene data show CDR1 as SGHVS and CDR2 as FQNEAQ. This CDR3 has 15 amino acids. V was clipped by 5 bases and J by 0 bases; unmatched bases: 6.

This clone was seen more than once but under ten times. The V call is TRBV5-1, the J call TRBJ1-1; no clear D gene. The CDR3 runs to 15 residues. V was clipped by 1 base and J by 1 base, with 11 bases between them. Germline CDR1 and CDR2: SGHRS and YFSETQ. This CDR3 is CASSLKAPENTEAFF. CDR3 nucleotide sequence: TGCGCCAGCAGCTTGAAGGCACCCGAGAACACTGAAGCTTTCTTT.

V usage is TRBV6-5 and J usage is TRBJ2-6; 8 nucleotides align to TRBD1. V lost 6 bases to trimming and J lost 2 bases; unmatched junction nucleotides: 3. The CDR3 is 15 amino acids. CDR1 and CDR2 (germline): MNHEY, SVGAGI. This chain's CDR3 is CASRQGAAGANVLTF. The CDR3 DNA sequence: TGTGCCAGCAGGCAGGGGGCAGCTGGGGCCAACGTCCTGACTTTC.

The sample holds one count of this clone. V and J are TRBV28 and TRBJ2-1; 10 bases match TRBD2. The CDR3 extends over 17 amino acids. Germline loops: CDR1 MDHEN, CDR2 SYDVKM. J lost 6 bases, V lost 5 bases, and 13 bases had no gene match. The CDR3 DNA reads as TGTGCCAGCAGTCTCCCGACTAGCGGGCGGACGAGCAATGAGCAGTTCTTC. It yields the protein CASSLPTSGRTSNEQFF.